Listed here are 27 T cell receptor beta chains from one sample, sequenced in a study of cytomegalovirus exposure and HLA in healthy donors. Sequenced by immunoSEQ multiplex PCR; TCRdb stores in-frame clones only, minus some. The data contain a few hundred thousand clones, roughly 85% of them singletons. Material for sequencing was PBMCs. Every receptor here comes from a woman aged 18-30 years in good health and CMV-seronegative.

The chain couples TRBV7-3 to TRBJ2-4, with 9 bases that match TRBD1. The CDR3 runs 14 residues. CDR1 is SGHTA, CDR2 FQGTGA, per germline. Losses at the gene ends were 3 bases for V and 6 bases for J; bases not matched to a gene: 3. CDR3 in DNA: TGTGCCAGCAGCTTGTTGGGACAGGGAAACATTCAGTACTTC. Translated, it gives CASSLLGQGNIQYF.

The V call is TRBV28, the J call TRBJ1-5; D unresolved. The V gene's germline CDR1 is MDHEN and CDR2 SYDVKM. V lost 6 bases and J lost 6, with 18 bases in between. The CDR3 sequence is 15 residues long. Written as DNA, the CDR3 is TGTGCCAGCAGGCTCGGGAACATCGAGGTTCAGCCCCAGCATTTT. Translated, it gives CASRLGNIEVQPQHF.

V and J are TRBV11-2 and TRBJ2-7; possible D gene TRBD2, 5 bases. The ends were cut back, 5 bases at V and 5 bases at J, with 16 bases in the middle. CDR3 length: 14 amino acids. Germline V CDR1 and CDR2: SGHAT, FQNNGV. The CDR3 is CASSGRPGSDEQYF. DNA for the CDR3: TGTGCCAGCAGCGGACGGCCGGGATCGGACGAGCAGTACTTC.

The rearrangement joins TRBV9 to TRBJ2-5; D is perhaps TRBD2 (6 bases). Germline lookup yields CDR1 SGDLS and CDR2 YYNGEE. V lost 2 bases and J 1 base, leaving 9 bases between the germline ends. CDR3 length: 14 residues. This chain's CDR3 is CASSVGGIQETQYF. The CDR3 nucleotides read TGTGCCAGCAGCGTCGGCGGGATCCAAGAGACCCAGTACTTC.

The chain combines TRBV14 with TRBJ2-7, with 7 bases aligning to TRBD1. The V gene's germline CDR1 is SGHDN and CDR2 FVKESK. This CDR3 region has 13 residues. V was pared by 2 bases and J by 3 bases, with 1 base of the junction left unmatched. The CDR3 nucleotides are TGTGCCAGCAGCCAAAGACAGGGCTACGAGCAGTACTTC. Its translation: CASSQRQGYEQYF.

This clone was picked up one time. The J gene is TRBJ2-4, the V gene TRBV19; 7 bases map to TRBD2. Trimming removed 6 bases from V and 0 bases from J; junction bases left unmatched: 5. The CDR3 length is 15 residues. Germline lookup yields CDR1 LNHDA and CDR2 SQIVND (reference sequence). The CDR3 nucleotides are TGTGCCAGTAGCGGGGGGACGGTAGCCAAAAACATTCAGTACTTC. This gives the protein CASSGGTVAKNIQYF.

The genes are TRBV6-5 and TRBJ1-1; D possibly corresponds to TRBD1 (6 bases). Germline assignment: CDR1 MNHEY and CDR2 SVGAGI. The CDR3 runs to 16 residues. Deletions cut 2 bases from V and 2 bases from J, with 15 bases between. CDR3 sequence (DNA): TGTGCCAGCAGTTACGATCGGGGGGGGGCAAACACTGAAGCTTTCTTT. It codes for CASSYDRGGANTEAFF.

The chain is built from TRBV2 and TRBJ2-7, with TRBD1 identical over 7 bases. This CDR3 is 14 amino acids long. With V trimmed by 5 bases and J by 0 bases, 4 bases remained unmatched. The germline V gene has CDR1 SNHLY and CDR2 FYNNEI. The CDR3 DNA sequence: TGTGCCAGCAGTTCTCGGACAGGCTCCTACGAGCAGTACTTC. Translation gives CASSSRTGSYEQYF.

This clone was observed a single time. CDR3 nucleotide sequence: TGTGCCAGCAGCCCGCACAAGAACACTGAAGCTTTCTTT. As protein: CASSPHKNTEAFF. This chain uses TRBV7-2 with TRBJ1-1; no definite D call. Germline V lookup: CDR1 SGHTA, CDR2 FQGNSA. Trimming removed 5 bases at V and 1 base at J, with 8 bases between. This CDR3 region has 13 residues.

Details on this clone: At one end, the junction sequence differs from germline, possibly due to a read error. The chain couples TRBV5-1 to TRBJ2-7; D is possibly TRBD1 (5 bases). This CDR3 comprises 17 residues. Germline CDR1 SGHRS, CDR2 YFSETQ. The CDR3: CASSLGTGRLSSYEQYF. The CDR3 DNA is TGCGCCAGCAGTTTGGGTACAGGACGGTTAAGCTCCTACGAGCAGTACTTC.

The rearrangement joins TRBV6-5 to TRBJ2-7, with D perhaps TRBD1 (6 bases). Germline V CDR1 and CDR2: MNHEY, SVGAGI. Trimming took off 5 bases at V and 4 bases at J, with 18 bases between the two ends. The CDR3 covers 15 residues. In DNA form, the CDR3 reads TGTGCCAGCAGTCGGACGACAGGTTTTTGGTACGAGCAGTACTTC. This codes for CASSRTTGFWYEQYF.

The chain combines TRBV9 with TRBJ2-1, with 12 bases that match TRBD2. The CDR3 length is 17 residues. The germline gives CDR1 SGDLS, CDR2 YYNGEE. V shed 2 bases and J 2 bases; nucleotides not matched to a gene: 5. The CDR3, as DNA: TGTGCCAGCAGCGTTTCTAGCGGGGGGGCCGCCTACAATGAGCAGTTCTTC. Its protein product is CASSVSSGGAAYNEQFF.

This clone was observed a handful of times. The chain is built from TRBV30 and TRBJ2-2, with 11 bases that match TRBD2. There are 15 residues in the CDR3. Trimming at V came to 0 bases and at J to 3 bases, leaving 0 bases not matched to a gene. CDR1 is GTSNPN, CDR2 SVGIG, per germline (reference sequence). The CDR3 DNA is TGTGCCTGGAGTGTACTAGCGGGGGACACCGGGGAGCTGTTTTTT. Protein product: CAWSVLAGDTGELFF.

The gene calls are TRBV18 and TRBJ2-7; TRBD2 aligns across 9 bases. This CDR3 has 15 residues. The germline CDR1 and CDR2 sequences are KGHSH and LQKENI. Trimming removed 8 bases from V and 3 bases from J; junction bases left unmatched: 11. CDR3 sequence reads: CASHGAGGTVYEQYF. CDR3 coding DNA: TGTGCCAGCCACGGAGCGGGGGGCACGGTCTACGAGCAGTACTTC.

J is TRBJ2-1 and V is TRBV6-5; TRBD2 aligns across 7 bases. This CDR3 spans 14 amino acids. Trimming at V came to 6 bases and at J to 4 bases, leaving 6 bases not matched to a gene. CDR1 is MNHEY, CDR2 SVGAGI, per germline. DNA for the CDR3: TGTGCCAGCAGCTGGGACTATCAGTACAATGAGCAGTTCTTC. It translates to CASSWDYQYNEQFF.

The genes are TRBV5-6 and TRBJ2-1, with 8 bases that match TRBD1. The CDR3 totals 15 residues. Germline V gene sequence: CDR1 SGHDT, CDR2 YYEEEE. The ends lost 2 bases at V and 5 bases at J; junction bases unmatched: 6. The DNA for the CDR3 is TGTGCCAGCAGCTTACCGGGACAGGCCCACAATGAGCAGTTCTTC. It codes for CASSLPGQAHNEQFF. The variable domain in full, completed from reference TRBV5-6 and TRBJ2-1, reads DAGVTQSPTHLIKTRGQQVTLRCSPKSGHDTVSWYQQALGQGPQFIFQYYEEEERQRGNFPDRFSGHQFPNYSSELNVNALLLGDSALYLCASSLPGQAHNEQFFGPGTRLTVL.

This chain links TRBV27 with TRBJ2-2; unclear D gene. This CDR3 contains 11 residues. Germline CDR1 reads MNHEY; CDR2 reads SMNVEV (reference sequence). Trimming pared 6 bases from V and 8 bases from J, leaving 7 bases between. The CDR3 is CASSPKGELFF. The CDR3 bases are TGTGCCAGCAGCCCAAAAGGGGAGCTGTTTTTT.

This chain joins TRBV28 and TRBJ1-1; no clear D. V was shortened by 5 bases and J by 1 base, with 5 bases between the two germline ends. This CDR3 comprises 12 residues. The germline gives CDR1 MDHEN, CDR2 SYDVKM. The CDR3 coding sequence is TGTGCCAGCAGTCTAGCGAACACTGAAGCTTTCTTT. Translation gives CASSLANTEAFF.

The CDR3 loop reads CASNTGTGRPRPYF. The DNA for the CDR3 is TGTGCCAGCAACACGGGGACAGGGAGACCTCGGCCCTACTTC. The chain links TRBV6-6 to TRBJ2-7; TRBD1 matches 9 bases. The J segment lost 13 bases and the V segment lost 7 bases, leaving 17 bases of the junction unmatched. Germline values: CDR1 MNHNY, CDR2 SVGAGI (reference sequence). The CDR3 spans 14 residues.

This clone was recorded once. The V gene is TRBV9, the J gene TRBJ1-3; no clear D. Germline V CDR1 and CDR2: SGDLS, YYNGEE. The V end was cut by 3 bases, the J end by 0 bases, with 16 bases between. The length of the CDR3 is 17 residues. The CDR3 DNA reads as TGTGCCAGCAGCGCCGAGCCCTCCGGAGGCTCTGGAAACACCATATATTTT. The encoded protein is CASSAEPSGGSGNTIYF.

A remark on this clone: A read error may produce the germline difference seen at one junction end. The gene calls are TRBV5-6 and TRBJ2-3; a weak D match, TRBD2 (6 bases). CDR3 length: 18 amino acids. The germline V gene has CDR1 SGHDT and CDR2 YYEEEE. This CDR3 reads CASSLDGGVAKERDTQYF. The CDR3 coding sequence is TGTGCCAGCAGTTTGGACGGCGGGGTAGCGAAAGAGCGAGATACGCAGTATTTT.

The count of this clone is one. The chain links TRBV19 to TRBJ2-5; 12 nucleotides align to TRBD2. The CDR3 is 15 residues long. The J segment lost 6 bases and the V segment lost 4 bases, leaving 6 bases of the junction unmatched. Germline CDR1 LNHDA, CDR2 SQIVND (reference sequence). CDR3 bases: TGTGCCAGTAGTAAGGGCGGGACTAGCGGGCAGACCCAGTACTTC. It translates to CASSKGGTSGQTQYF.

Remarks on this clone: In the same sample, other DNA sequences code for this CDR3. The rearrangement uses TRBV30 and TRBJ2-7, with 7 positions matching TRBD1. Germline V gene sequence: CDR1 GTSNPN, CDR2 SVGIG (reference sequence). CDR3 length: 13 residues. V lost 0 bases, J lost 4 bases, and 3 bases stayed unmatched. CDR3 loop: CAWSVGGRYEQYF. DNA for the CDR3: TGTGCCTGGAGTGTAGGGGGCCGGTACGAGCAGTACTTC.

The chain links TRBV5-1 to TRBJ1-1; a possible D gene is TRBD1 (5 bases). V was clipped by 3 bases and J by 2 bases, with 17 bases between them. The CDR3 is 16 amino acids. Germline CDR1 is SGHRS and CDR2 is YFSETQ. CDR3 residues: CASSSLDGGYNTEAFF. CDR3 bases: TGCGCCAGCAGCTCCCTGGATGGGGGGTATAACACTGAAGCTTTCTTT.

The genes are TRBV19 and TRBJ2-1; 10 nucleotides agree with TRBD2. The CDR3 totals 16 residues. Per the germline V gene, CDR1 is LNHDA and CDR2 is SQIVND (reference sequence). Trimming took 3 bases from V and 6 from J; bases not matched to a gene: 8. CDR3 in amino acids: CASSIPVAGGRNEQFF. DNA for the CDR3: TGTGCCAGTAGTATTCCGGTAGCGGGAGGACGCAATGAGCAGTTCTTC. The whole variable domain, remainder taken from reference TRBV19 and TRBJ2-1, is DGGITQSPKYLFRKEGQNVTLSCEQNLNHDAMYWYRQDPGQGLRLIYYSQIVNDFQKGDIAEGYSVSREKKESFPLTVTSAQKNPTAFYLCASSIPVAGGRNEQFFGPGTRLTVL.

The V and J genes are TRBV18 and TRBJ2-7, with 9 positions matching TRBD2. CDR3 length: 17 amino acids. V dropped 4 bases and J dropped 5; count of bases not matched to a gene: 15. Germline V gene sequence: CDR1 KGHSH, CDR2 LQKENI. CDR3 sequence reads: CASSLNFPGGGADEQYF. The CDR3 nucleotides are TGTGCCAGCTCACTCAACTTTCCAGGCGGGGGGGCGGACGAGCAGTACTTC.

The CDR3 DNA sequence: TGTGCCAGCTCACCCAGGACAGGGGGCTCGGTCGGAGGTGAGCAGTTCTTC. Translation gives CASSPRTGGSVGGEQFF. The chain carries TRBV18 and TRBJ2-1; TRBD1 aligns across 11 bases. This CDR3 comprises 17 residues. V lost 3 bases, J lost 9 bases, and 13 bases stayed unmatched. Germline CDR1 is KGHSH and CDR2 is LQKENI.